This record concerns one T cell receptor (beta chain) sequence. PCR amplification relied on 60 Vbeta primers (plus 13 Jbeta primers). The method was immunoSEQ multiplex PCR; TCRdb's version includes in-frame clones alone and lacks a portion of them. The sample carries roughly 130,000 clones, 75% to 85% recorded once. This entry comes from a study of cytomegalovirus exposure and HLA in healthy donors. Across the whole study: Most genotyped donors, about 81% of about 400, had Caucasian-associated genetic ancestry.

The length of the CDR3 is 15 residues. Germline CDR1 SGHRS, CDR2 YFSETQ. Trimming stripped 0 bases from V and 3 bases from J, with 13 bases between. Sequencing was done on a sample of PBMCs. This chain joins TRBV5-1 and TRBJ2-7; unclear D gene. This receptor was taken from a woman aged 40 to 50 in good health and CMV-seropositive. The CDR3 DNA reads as TGCGCCAGCAGCTTGGGTCATGGTACTATCTACGAGCAGTACTTC. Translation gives CASSLGHGTIYEQYF.